The clone carrying this T cell receptor (beta chain) was seen a few times. This CDR3 is built from 16 residues. The germline CDR1 and CDR2 sequences are MDHEN and SYDVKM. Trimming stripped 5 bases from V and 1 base from J, with 15 bases between. The sample belongs to a study of cytotoxic CD8 clonotypes in ibrutinib-treated CLL. Some clones are missing from TCRdb's copy, which holds only in-frame ones; the method was immunoSEQ multiplex PCR. This sample carries approximately 20,000 clones, over 70% of them seen once, and the ten largest clones take 5.5% to 6%. The V and J genes are TRBV28 and TRBJ1-3, with D unresolved. This receptor was identified in a human donor with chronic lymphocytic leukemia. Source: PBMCs, taken before ibrutinib treatment. The CDR3 sequence: CASSGLFGGSGNTIYF. Written as DNA, the CDR3 is TGTGCCAGCAGTGGATTATTCGGTGGATCTGGAAACACCATATATTTT.